This TCR beta chain was sequenced for a study of cytomegalovirus exposure and HLA in healthy donors. Overall study context: An analysis done earlier identified 120 million or so unique TCR beta sequences from about 180 million T cells. Overall study results and limits: For cytomegalovirus status, the classifier reportedly gave diagnoses with high specificity and sensitivity.

As concerns this clone: The antigen is not known. Germline and junction disagree at one end, which may indicate a read error. At the DNA level, this CDR3 is encoded by other sequences in the same sample as well.

The PCR ran on 60 Vbeta and 13 Jbeta primers. Here immunoSEQ multiplex PCR was the method, and the copy in TCRdb shows in-frame clones only, minus some. The sample yields about 200,000 clones, approximately 79% seen once. The CDR3 contains 12 residues. CDR1 SGHAT and CDR2 FQNNGV come from the germline V gene. The chain joins TRBV11-2 to TRBJ2-7, with 8 nucleotides matching TRBD1. The sample comprised PBMCs. This TCR was recovered from a man over 45 in good health and CMV-seronegative. For the CDR3, the DNA is TGTGCCAGCAGCCTAGACAGGGGCGAGCAGTACTTC. Residues: CASSLDRGEQYF.